Presented here are 17 T cell receptor beta chains from one specimen sequenced in a study of cytomegalovirus exposure and HLA in healthy donors. The primer mix had 60 Vbeta and 13 Jbeta primers. TCRdb's table, derived via immunoSEQ multiplex PCR, lists solely in-frame clones and lacks some. This table has 60,000 to 70,000 clones, roughly 78% appearing once. Sequenced sample: PBMCs. Every receptor here comes from a middle-aged man in good health and CMV-seronegative.

This clone was found once. This sequence joins TRBV19 and TRBJ2-5, with D hard to call. There are 14 residues in the CDR3. The germline CDR1 and CDR2 sequences are LNHDA and SQIVND (reference sequence). V was clipped by 3 bases and J by 0 bases, with 8 bases between them. In nucleotides, the CDR3 is TGTGCCAGTAGTATGTGGAGCGACCAAGAGACCCAGTACTTC. Its translation is CASSMWSDQETQYF.

This clone was seen a handful of times. This chain uses TRBV5-4 with TRBJ2-7; no firm D call. Trimming took 4 bases from V and 1 from J, leaving 9 bases between them. The CDR3 loop spans 13 amino acids. Looked up from germline, CDR1 is SGHNT and CDR2 is YYREEE (reference sequence). The CDR3 reads CASSGPESYEQYF. CDR3 bases: TGTGCCAGCAGCGGTCCCGAGTCCTACGAGCAGTACTTC.

This chain joins TRBV5-1 and TRBJ2-1; tentatively, D is TRBD1 (6 bases). Germline CDR1 and CDR2: SGHRS and YFSETQ. V dropped 4 bases and J dropped 7 bases, with 15 bases sitting between them. This CDR3 has 14 residues. In nucleotides, the CDR3 is TGCGCCAGCAGCCGGCAGGGGACGGGGAATGAGCAGTTCTTC. Its protein product is CASSRQGTGNEQFF.

The chain has TRBV7-9 and TRBJ2-2; D unresolved. The CDR3 is 12 residues long. The germline V gene has CDR1 SEHNR and CDR2 FQNEAQ (reference sequence). Deletions cut 4 bases from V and 6 bases from J, with 6 bases between. The CDR3 nucleotides read TGTGCCAGCAGCTACCAGGCCGGGGAGCTGTTTTTT. This gives the protein CASSYQAGELFF.

The count of this clone is one. One end of the junction varies from germline; a read error may be responsible. The J gene is TRBJ2-2, the V gene TRBV7-9, with 8 bases lining up with TRBD1. Germline V lookup: CDR1 SEHNR, CDR2 FQNEAQ (reference sequence). This CDR3 has 16 residues. CDR3 region: CSSSFPGQGNTGELFF. The CDR3 bases are TGTTCCAGCAGCTTTCCCGGACAGGGAAACACCGGGGAGCTGTTTTTT. Full variable domain (rest looked up from reference TRBV7-9 and TRBJ2-2): DTGVSQNPRHKITKRGQNVTFRCDPISEHNRLYWYRQTLGQGPEFLTYFQNEAQLEKSRLLSDRFSAERPKGSFSTLEIQRTEQGDSAMYLCSSSFPGQGNTGELFFGEGSRLTVL.

The sample holds a few counts of this clone. The chain links TRBV6-5 to TRBJ1-2, with D possibly being TRBD1 (6 bases). The ends were cut back, 2 bases at V and 4 bases at J, with 8 bases in the middle. Looked up from germline, CDR1 is MNHEY and CDR2 is SVGAGI. The CDR3 has 13 amino acids. The CDR3 region is CASSYGTTYGYTF. CDR3 DNA sequence: TGTGCCAGCAGTTACGGGACAACCTATGGCTACACCTTC.

The V call is TRBV15, the J call TRBJ2-7, with 10 bases aligning to TRBD1. The CDR3 has 14 amino acids. Germline-derived CDR1 and CDR2 are LNHNV and YYDKDF (reference sequence). V lost 4 bases to trimming and J lost 5 bases; unmatched junction nucleotides: 5. The CDR3 is CATSTGQGVDEQYF. CDR3 DNA: TGTGCCACCAGCACCGGACAGGGGGTTGACGAGCAGTACTTC. Supplemented by reference TRBV15 and TRBJ2-7, the full variable domain reads DAMVIQNPRYQVTQFGKPVTLSCSQTLNHNVMYWYQQKSSQAPKLLFHYYDKDFNNEADTPDNFQSRRPNTSFCFLDIRSPGLGDTAMYLCATSTGQGVDEQYFGPGTRLTVT.

The table lists this clone with a count of one. V usage is TRBV14 and J usage is TRBJ2-1; D is possibly TRBD1 (6 bases). The CDR3 has 15 amino acids. V lost 2 bases, J lost 7 bases, and 15 bases lay in between. Germline assignment: CDR1 SGHDN and CDR2 FVKESK. DNA for the CDR3: TGTGCCAGCAGCCAATTAGTACAGGGCCAGAATGAGCAGTTCTTC. Protein sequence: CASSQLVQGQNEQFF.

This clone showed up just a few times. The genes are TRBV7-3 and TRBJ2-1; D uncertain. Germline CDR1 is SGHTA and CDR2 is FQGTGA. Deletions cut 0 bases from V and 7 bases from J, with 7 bases between. This CDR3 spans 13 amino acids. In DNA form, the CDR3 reads TGTGCCAGCAGCTTAACTTTAGATAATGAGCAGTTCTTC. Translated, it gives CASSLTLDNEQFF.

Only one count was recorded for this clone. The rearrangement links TRBV2 to TRBJ2-5, with TRBD1 matching over 10 bases. V was clipped by 6 bases and J by 0 bases; unmatched bases: 4. CDR1 is SNHLY and CDR2 is FYNNEI in the germline V gene. The CDR3 is 15 residues long. The CDR3 loop reads CASRTGGFDQETQYF. In DNA, the CDR3 is TGTGCCAGCAGGACAGGGGGCTTCGACCAAGAGACCCAGTACTTC.

J is TRBJ2-5 and V is TRBV6-5; D perhaps matches TRBD2 (5 bases). The last part of the DNA fits TRBJ2-7 better; the J call may be wrong. CDR1 is MNHEY, CDR2 SVGAGI, per germline. The CDR3 is made up of 15 amino acids. The DNA of the CDR3 is TGTGCCAGCAGTTACGAAGGCTCGGGGTTGTACGAGCAGTACTTC. Residues: CASSYEGSGLYEQYF.

The chain links TRBV2 to TRBJ2-2, with a possible D match to TRBD1 (7 bases). The length of the CDR3 is 14 residues. V lost 6 bases and J 6 bases, leaving 14 bases between the germline ends. Germline loops: CDR1 SNHLY, CDR2 FYNNEI. Here the CDR3 reads CASREGAVSGELFF. In DNA, the CDR3 is TGTGCCAGCAGGGAGGGGGCCGTGTCCGGGGAGCTGTTTTTT.

The V and J genes are TRBV5-6 and TRBJ1-2; 7 bases match TRBD1. V lost 6 bases to trimming and J lost 8 bases; unmatched junction nucleotides: 10. This CDR3 spans 13 amino acids. Germline CDR1 and CDR2: SGHDT and YYEEEE. The CDR3 sequence: CASTTDRVHGYTF. In DNA, the CDR3 is TGTGCCAGCACCACTGACAGGGTTCACGGCTACACCTTC.

In nucleotides, the CDR3 is TGTGCCAGCTCACCAGGGACTAGCGACTCCTACGAGCAGTACTTC. Amino acids: CASSPGTSDSYEQYF. V usage is TRBV18 and J usage is TRBJ2-7; TRBD2 matches 10 bases. CDR3 size: 15 residues. In germline, CDR1 is KGHSH, CDR2 LQKENI. J gave up 0 bases and V 2 bases, and 1 base lay outside the gene matches. The full variable domain, with the rest looked up from reference TRBV18 and TRBJ2-7, is NAGVMQNPRHLVRRRGQEARLRCSPMKGHSHVYWYRQLPEEGLKFMVYLQKENIIDESGMPKERFSAEFPKEGPSILRIQQVVRGDSAAYFCASSPGTSDSYEQYFGPGTRLTVT.

The V and J genes are TRBV28 and TRBJ2-1, with 10 bases lining up with TRBD1. This CDR3 has 14 amino acids. Germline trimming cut 5 bases from V and 4 bases from J; bases unmatched to any gene: 2. The V gene's germline CDR1 is MDHEN and CDR2 SYDVKM. The CDR3 DNA reads as TGTGCCAGCAGTCGGACAGGGGGATACAATGAGCAGTTCTTC. It encodes CASSRTGGYNEQFF.

This clone occurred once. The chain employs TRBV28 and TRBJ2-7; 8 bases agree with TRBD1. The germline gives CDR1 MDHEN, CDR2 SYDVKM. This CDR3 region has 14 residues. The J segment lost 2 bases and the V segment lost 7 bases, leaving 7 bases of the junction unmatched. Here the CDR3 DNA reads TGTGCCAGCACCCCGGACAGGGCCCCCTACGAGCAGTACTTC. This gives the protein CASTPDRAPYEQYF.

This clone was recorded once. The chain is built from TRBV7-8 and TRBJ2-3; D is unresolved. The CDR3 is 12 residues long. V was trimmed by 5 bases and J by 4 bases, leaving 7 bases between them. Germline V gene sequence: CDR1 SGHVS, CDR2 FQNEAQ. The CDR3 here is CASSLVADTQYF. The DNA of the CDR3 is TGTGCCAGCAGCCTCGTCGCAGATACGCAGTATTTT.